The source of this T cell receptor (beta chain) is a study of tumor-infiltrating lymphocytes in glioblastoma multiforme. V gave up 5 bases and J gave up 3 bases, with 16 bases separating them. Germline V gene sequence: CDR1 MNHNS, CDR2 SASEGT. CDR3 length: 16 amino acids. TCR beta libraries were built from RNA through three nested multiplex PCR rounds using modified ARM-PCR. Each CDR3 protein is one row after TCRdb ran MiXCR on the multiplex PCR reads. The sample has about 8,400 distinct CDR3 sequences, over 60% seen once. Specimen: brain tumor tissue. This receptor was identified in a male donor with glioblastoma. The chain employs TRBV6-1 and TRBJ1-4; D ambiguous. The DNA for the CDR3 is TGTGCCAGCAGTCCCAGCGGGGTTGGGGCTAATGAAAAACTGTTTTTT. Protein product: CASSPSGVGANEKLFF.